This entry describes one T cell receptor (beta chain). Measured with immunoSEQ multiplex PCR; TCRdb has only the in-frame clones, and not every one. The sample records a few hundred thousand clones, 80% to 90% being singletons. The data stem from a study of blood T cell repertoires in COVID-19. Overall study: T cells, B-cell-depleted T cells, or PBMCs supplied cDNA or gDNA.

Recruits, aged roughly 18 to 100 years, lived in approximately 26 US areas. Two consecutive negative NP/OP PCR tests, clearance, or resolved symptoms defined Cohort 3 recovery. The CDR3 is 14 residues long. The junction had 11 bases not matched to a gene; V was cut back by 2 bases and J by 11 bases. From germline, CDR1 is WNHNN and CDR2 SYGVQD (reference sequence). The sample was PBMCs or T cells enriched from blood (not recorded which). The sequence came from a man aged 25-40 years who had recovered from COVID-19. The chain carries TRBV10-1 and TRBJ1-1; TRBD1 aligns across 7 bases. The CDR3 nucleotides read TGCGCCAGCAGTGAGCCCACGACAGGGTCGAAGGCTTTCTTT. Its translation: CASSEPTTGSKAFF.